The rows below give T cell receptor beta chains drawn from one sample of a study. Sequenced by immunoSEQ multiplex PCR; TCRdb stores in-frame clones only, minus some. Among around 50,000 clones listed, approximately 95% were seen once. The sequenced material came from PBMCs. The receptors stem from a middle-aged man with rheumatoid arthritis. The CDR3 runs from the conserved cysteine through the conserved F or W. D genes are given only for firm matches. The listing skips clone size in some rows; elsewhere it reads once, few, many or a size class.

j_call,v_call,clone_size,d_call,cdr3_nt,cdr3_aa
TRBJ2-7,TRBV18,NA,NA,TGTGCCAGCTCACCACAGCTCGAGCAGTACTTC,CASSPQLEQYF
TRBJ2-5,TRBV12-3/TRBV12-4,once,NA,TGTGCCAGCAGCCTTCACCAAGAGACCCAGTACTTC,CASSLHQETQYF
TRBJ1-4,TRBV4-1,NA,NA,TGCGCCAGCAGCCCTCAGGGTCGTGAAAAACTGTTTTTT,CASSPQGREKLFF
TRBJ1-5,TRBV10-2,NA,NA,TGCGCCAGCACTGTGGGGGGTTACAATCAGCCCCAGCATTTT,CASTVGGYNQPQHF
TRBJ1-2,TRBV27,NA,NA,TGTGCCAGCAGTCCCGCGGAGTGGCCCCTGTCCTATGGCTACACCTTC,CASSPAEWPLSYGYTF
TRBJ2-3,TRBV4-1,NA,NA,TGCGCCAGCAGCCAGGGCGATACGCAGTATTTT,CASSQGDTQYF
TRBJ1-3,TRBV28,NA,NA,TGTGCCAGCAGTTTATTTGTCAAGTCAAATGGAAACACCATATATTTT,CASSLFVKSNGNTIYF
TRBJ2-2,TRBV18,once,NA,TGTGCCAGCTCCTCCAACTCCGGGGAGCTGTTTTTT,CASSSNSGELFF
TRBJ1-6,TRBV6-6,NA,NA,TGTGCCAGCAGTTACGTCAGGGGCCCCCTACAACCCCTCCACTTT,CASSYVRGPLQPLHF
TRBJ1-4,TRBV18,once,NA,TGTGCCAGCTCACCACTAATGGCTCATCCAGGGAAATCGGGTCCTAATGAAAAACTGTTTTTT,CASSPLMAHPGKSGPNEKLFF
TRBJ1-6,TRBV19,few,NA,TGTGCCAGTAGTAGGGAACAGAATAATTCACCCCTCCACTTT,CASSREQNNSPLHF
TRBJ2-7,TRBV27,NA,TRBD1,TGTGCCAGCAGTTTATTCCCGGGACAGGGTTTCGACGAGCAGTACTTC,CASSLFPGQGFDEQYF
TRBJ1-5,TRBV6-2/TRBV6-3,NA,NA,TGTGCCAGCAGTTACGAGGGCAATCAGCCCCAGCATTTT,CASSYEGNQPQHF
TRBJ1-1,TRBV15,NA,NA,TGTGCCACCAGCAAAACAGAGAACACTGAAGCTTTCTTT,CATSKTENTEAFF
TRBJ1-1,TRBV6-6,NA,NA,TGTGCCAGCGTCTGGCAGAACACTGAAGCTTTCTTT,CASVWQNTEAFF
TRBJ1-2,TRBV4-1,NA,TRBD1,TGCGCCAGCAGCCATCATGTGCGACAGGGGGTTAAGGGCTTAAACTATGGCTACACCTTC,CASSHHVRQGVKGLNYGYTF
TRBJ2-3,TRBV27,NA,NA,TGTGCCAGCAGTTCTGGATCCACACCCTCAGATACGCAGTATTTT,CASSSGSTPSDTQYF
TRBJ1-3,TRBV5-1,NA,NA,TGCGCCAGCAGCTTGGCCACAGGGTACGGAAACACCATATATTTT,CASSLATGYGNTIYF
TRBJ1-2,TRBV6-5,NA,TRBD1,TGTGCCAGCATACCGGACAGGGCGAACTATGGCTACACCTTC,CASIPDRANYGYTF
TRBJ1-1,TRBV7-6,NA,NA,TGTGCCAGCAGCTACAGCAGGTCTACTGAAGCTTTCTTT,CASSYSRSTEAFF
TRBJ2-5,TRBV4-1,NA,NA,TGCGCCAGCAGCCAAACTACGTTGAGGGAGACCCAGTACTTC,CASSQTTLRETQYF
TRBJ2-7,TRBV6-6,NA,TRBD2,TGTGCCAGCAGTTTGAGTAGCGGGAGCCTCGAGCAGTACTTC,CASSLSSGSLEQYF
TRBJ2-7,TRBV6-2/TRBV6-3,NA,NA,TGTGCCAGCAGTTACCGGACAGCTAAAATCTACGAGCAGTACTTC,CASSYRTAKIYEQYF
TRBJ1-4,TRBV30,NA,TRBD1,TGTGCCTGCACACAGGGGGCTGGTGAAAAACTGTTTTTT,CACTQGAGEKLFF
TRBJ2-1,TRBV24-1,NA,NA,TGTGCCACCAGGGACGGCAATGAGCAGTTCTTC,CATRDGNEQFF
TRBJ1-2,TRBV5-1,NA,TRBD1,TGCGCCAGCAGCCCAGACAGGGGGCGCGTCTATGGCTACACCTTC,CASSPDRGRVYGYTF
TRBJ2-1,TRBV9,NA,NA,TGTGCCAGCAGCGTAGGTGGGCCCAGCTCCTACAATGAGCAGTTCTTC,CASSVGGPSSYNEQFF
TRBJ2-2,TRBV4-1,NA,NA,TGCGCCAGCAGCCAGGGTTTGAAGAACACCGGGGAGCTGTTTTTT,CASSQGLKNTGELFF
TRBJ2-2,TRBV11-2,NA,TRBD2,TGTGCCAGCAGCTTAGGGCGAAGACTAGCGGGTTTCACCGGGGAGCTGTTTTTT,CASSLGRRLAGFTGELFF
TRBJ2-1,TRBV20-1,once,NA,TGCAGTGCTCTCCGGGAGACTGAGCAGTTCTTC,CSALRETEQFF
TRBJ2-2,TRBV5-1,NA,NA,TGCGCCAGCAGCTTGGACCCCGCCGGGGAGCTGTTTTTT,CASSLDPAGELFF
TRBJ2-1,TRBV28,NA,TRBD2,TGTGCCAGCAGCCTACCGGGACTAGCGGGAAGTGAGCAGTTCTTC,CASSLPGLAGSEQFF
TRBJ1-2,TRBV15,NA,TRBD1,TGTGCCACCAGCGCCCAATGGACAGGGGGTAACTATGGCTACACCTTC,CATSAQWTGGNYGYTF
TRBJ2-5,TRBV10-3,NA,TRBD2,TGTGCCATCAGTGTAGCGGGAGAAGGTGAGACCCAGTACTTC,CAISVAGEGETQYF
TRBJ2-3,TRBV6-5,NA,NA,TGTGCCAGCAGTTACTCTACGGGAGCTGGCACAGATACGCAGTATTTT,CASSYSTGAGTDTQYF
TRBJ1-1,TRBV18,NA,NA,TGTGCCAGCTCACGGGCATTACAGCCGAACACTGAAGCTTTCTTT,CASSRALQPNTEAFF
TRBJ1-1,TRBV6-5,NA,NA,TGTGCCAGCAGTTACTCGAAGTTAGGGGCGCGGGCTGAAGCTTTCTTT,CASSYSKLGARAEAFF
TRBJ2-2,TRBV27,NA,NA,TGTGCCAGCAGTATGCCCGGGCCCCGGTCGGCCGGGGAGCTGTTTTTT,CASSMPGPRSAGELFF
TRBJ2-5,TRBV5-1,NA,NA,TGCGCCAGCACAGGGTTCCGTCAAGAGACCCAGTACTTC,CASTGFRQETQYF
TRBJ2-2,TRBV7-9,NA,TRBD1,TGTGCCAGCAGCGCCACGAACAGGGGGCATAAAGCCACCGGGGAGCTGTTTTTT,CASSATNRGHKATGELFF
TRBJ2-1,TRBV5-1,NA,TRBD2,TGCGCCAGCAGCTTGGGACTAGCGGGAGGTAGTGAGCAGTTCTTC,CASSLGLAGGSEQFF
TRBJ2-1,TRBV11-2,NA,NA,TGTGCCAGCAGCTTAATCCAGCCCGTCTACAATGAGCAGTTCTTC,CASSLIQPVYNEQFF
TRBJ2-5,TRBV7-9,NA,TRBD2,TGTGCCAGCACCACGAGCGGGAGTCAAGAGACCCAGTACTTC,CASTTSGSQETQYF
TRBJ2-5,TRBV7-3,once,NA,TGTGCCAGCAGCTTAGGAGGGGGAGGGGAGACCCAGTACTTC,CASSLGGGGETQYF
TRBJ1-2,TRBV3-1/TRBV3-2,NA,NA,TGTGCCAGCAGTACAGGGACGGGGTATGGCTACACCTTC,CASSTGTGYGYTF
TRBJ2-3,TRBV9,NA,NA,TGTGCCAGCAGCACTTCTCCCGCCACAGATACGCAGTATTTT,CASSTSPATDTQYF
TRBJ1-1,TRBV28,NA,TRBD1,TGTGCCAGCAGTTTAATTGGGACAGGAGCTTTCTTT,CASSLIGTGAFF
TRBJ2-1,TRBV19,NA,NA,TGTGCCAGTAGTACCGTGACACACCGCTCCTACAATGAGCAGTTCTTC,CASSTVTHRSYNEQFF
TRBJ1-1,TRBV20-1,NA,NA,TGCTCCGGTCAGGTGAACACTGAAGCTTTCTTT,CSGQVNTEAFF
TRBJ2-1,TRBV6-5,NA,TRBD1,TGTGCCAGCAGTCGGGACAGGGGAGCGTACAATGAGCAGTTCTTC,CASSRDRGAYNEQFF
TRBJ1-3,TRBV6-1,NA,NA,TGTGCCAGCAGTGAAATTTTGTTCTCTGGAAACACCATATATTTT,CASSEILFSGNTIYF
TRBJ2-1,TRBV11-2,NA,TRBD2,TGTGCCAGCAGCTTAATCAAGGGCGGGAGGGGAAGCTATGAGCAGTTCTTC,CASSLIKGGRGSYEQFF